These T cell receptor beta chains were read from a single sample in a study of T cells in Graves' hyperthyroidism and ophthalmopathy. TCRdb re-derived calls from the multiplex PCR reads in MiXCR, one entry per CDR3 protein. Among a few hundred thousand distinct CDR3 sequences, 14% to 15% were seen once, and the ten largest hold 32%. The sequenced sample was blood. Receptors were obtained from a woman in her twenties or thirties with Graves' hyperthyroidism. The CDR3 runs from the conserved cysteine through the conserved F or W. The order of the fields is clone size, J gene, V gene, D gene, CDR3 DNA, CDR3 protein. D genes are given only for firm matches. Clone sizes are given selectively: once, few, many, or a class where the clone is expanded.

clone size: few
J gene: TRBJ2-7
V gene: TRBV20-1
D gene: TRBD2
CDR3 DNA: TGCAGTGCTAGAAGTAGCGGGGACCTTTGGGAGCAGTACTTC
CDR3 protein: CSARSSGDLWEQYF

clone size: few
J gene: TRBJ2-2
V gene: TRBV9
D gene: -
CDR3 DNA: TGTGCCAGCAGCGTAGGACTATCTGTAGGGGGTGGGGAGCTGTTTTTT
CDR3 protein: CASSVGLSVGGGELFF

clone size: -
J gene: TRBJ2-7
V gene: TRBV20-1
D gene: TRBD2
CDR3 DNA: TGCAGTGCTAGGCCCGCCGGACTAGGCGAGCAGTACTTC
CDR3 protein: CSARPAGLGEQYF

clone size: many
J gene: TRBJ2-7
V gene: TRBV11-2
D gene: -
CDR3 DNA: TGTGCCAGCAAACTCCCGGGAGCGTCCTACGAGCAGTACTTC
CDR3 protein: CASKLPGASYEQYF

clone size: few
J gene: TRBJ1-6
V gene: TRBV7-2
D gene: -
CDR3 DNA: TGTGCCAGCCGAATAAAACTAAATTCACCCCTCCACTTT
CDR3 protein: CASRIKLNSPLHF

clone size: many
J gene: TRBJ1-4
V gene: TRBV25-1
D gene: TRBD1
CDR3 DNA: TGTGCCAGCAGTGAACGGGACAGGGGATGGGATTCTAATGAAAAACTGTTTTTT
CDR3 protein: CASSERDRGWDSNEKLFF

clone size: many
J gene: TRBJ2-6
V gene: TRBV27
D gene: -
CDR3 DNA: TGTGCCAGCAGCCCCCAGGGGACTGGGGCCAACGTCCTGACTTTC
CDR3 protein: CASSPQGTGANVLTF

clone size: -
J gene: TRBJ2-7
V gene: TRBV5-1
D gene: TRBD2
CDR3 DNA: TGCGCCAGCAGCTTGGAGGGACTAGCGGGAGCCTCCTACGAGCAGTACTTC
CDR3 protein: CASSLEGLAGASYEQYF

clone size: many
J gene: TRBJ1-5
V gene: TRBV7-2
D gene: -
CDR3 DNA: TGTGCCAGCAGCTTGGATAAATGGTGGGGGGGCAATCAGCCCCAGCATTTT
CDR3 protein: CASSLDKWWGGNQPQHF

clone size: once
J gene: TRBJ2-5
V gene: TRBV28
D gene: -
CDR3 DNA: TGTGCCAGCTCACCACTTCGTGGAGGGGGAGAGACCCAGTACTTC
CDR3 protein: CASSPLRGGGETQYF

clone size: many
J gene: TRBJ2-2
V gene: TRBV7-2
D gene: -
CDR3 DNA: TGTGCCAGCAGCCCCTTAAGGTCGACGAACACCGGGGAGCTGTTTTTT
CDR3 protein: CASSPLRSTNTGELFF

clone size: many
J gene: TRBJ2-3
V gene: TRBV7-8
D gene: -
CDR3 DNA: TGTGCCAGCTTTCCAGTCCGGCTCCCCCTCACAGATACGCAGTATTTT
CDR3 protein: CASFPVRLPLTDTQYF

clone size: many
J gene: TRBJ2-1
V gene: TRBV11-3
D gene: TRBD2
CDR3 DNA: TGTGCCAGCAGCCAGGGACTAGCGGGAGGTGCGATGCAGTTCTTC
CDR3 protein: CASSQGLAGGAMQFF

clone size: -
J gene: TRBJ2-3
V gene: TRBV20-1
D gene: -
CDR3 DNA: TGCAGTGCTAGAGATTCGACTAGATTATCGGATACGCAGTATTTT
CDR3 protein: CSARDSTRLSDTQYF

clone size: few
J gene: TRBJ1-5
V gene: TRBV18
D gene: TRBD1
CDR3 DNA: TGTGCCAGCTCACAGGGGGCTAGCAATCAGCCCCAGCATTTT
CDR3 protein: CASSQGASNQPQHF

clone size: many
J gene: TRBJ2-1
V gene: TRBV5-5
D gene: TRBD2
CDR3 DNA: TGTGCCAGCAGCGGTACTAGCGGGTCCTACAATGAGCAGTTCTTC
CDR3 protein: CASSGTSGSYNEQFF

clone size: many
J gene: TRBJ2-7
V gene: TRBV5-8
D gene: TRBD1
CDR3 DNA: TGTGCCAGCAGTGCAGGGGGCTCCTACGAGCAGTACTTC
CDR3 protein: CASSAGGSYEQYF

clone size: many
J gene: TRBJ1-1
V gene: TRBV18
D gene: TRBD1
CDR3 DNA: TGTGCCAGCTCACCAAAGGGGGCAGGGACTGAAGCTTTCTTT
CDR3 protein: CASSPKGAGTEAFF

clone size: many
J gene: TRBJ1-5
V gene: TRBV2
D gene: TRBD1
CDR3 DNA: TGTGCCAGCAGTGCGGGACAGGGCAATCAGCCCCAGCATTTT
CDR3 protein: CASSAGQGNQPQHF

clone size: many
J gene: TRBJ2-7
V gene: TRBV20-1
D gene: -
CDR3 DNA: TGCAGTGCCCGGAAAAGGGGAGGGGGTGGCGAGCAGTACTTC
CDR3 protein: CSARKRGGGGEQYF

clone size: few
J gene: TRBJ2-7
V gene: TRBV30
D gene: -
CDR3 DNA: TGTGCCTGGAGGCAGGGGGGCTACGAGCAGTACTTC
CDR3 protein: CAWRQGGYEQYF

clone size: many
J gene: TRBJ1-5
V gene: TRBV12-3/TRBV12-4
D gene: -
CDR3 DNA: TGTGCCAGCAGTTCCGACATTTACAATCAGCCCCAGCATTTT
CDR3 protein: CASSSDIYNQPQHF

clone size: many
J gene: TRBJ2-3
V gene: TRBV20-1
D gene: -
CDR3 DNA: TGCAGTGCTCCCTTCACAGATACGCAGTATTTT
CDR3 protein: CSAPFTDTQYF

clone size: few
J gene: TRBJ1-4
V gene: TRBV12-3/TRBV12-4
D gene: -
CDR3 DNA: TGTGCCAGCAGCCCCCGAGCGGGTCCCGGTAATGAAAAACTGTTTTTT
CDR3 protein: CASSPRAGPGNEKLFF